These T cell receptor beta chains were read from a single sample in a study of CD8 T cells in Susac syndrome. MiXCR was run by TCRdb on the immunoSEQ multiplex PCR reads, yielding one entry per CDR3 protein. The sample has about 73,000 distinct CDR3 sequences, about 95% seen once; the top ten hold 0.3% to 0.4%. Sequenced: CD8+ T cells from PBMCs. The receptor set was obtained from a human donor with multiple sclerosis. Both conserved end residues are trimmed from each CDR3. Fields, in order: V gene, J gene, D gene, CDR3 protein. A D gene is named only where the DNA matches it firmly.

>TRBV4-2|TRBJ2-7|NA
ASSQETGAGYEQY
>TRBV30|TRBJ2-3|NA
ALWLDTQY
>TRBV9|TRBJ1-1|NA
ASSASGGWNTEAF
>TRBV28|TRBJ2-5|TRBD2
ASGPGGQY
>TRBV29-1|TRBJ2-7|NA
SVLFSYEQY
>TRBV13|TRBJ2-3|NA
ASSLGYGDTQY
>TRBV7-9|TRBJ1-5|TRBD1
ASSSDRVNQPQH
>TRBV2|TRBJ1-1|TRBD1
ASRGTASTEAF
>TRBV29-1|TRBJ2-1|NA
SVAGYNEQF
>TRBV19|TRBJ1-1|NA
ASRINTEAF